This TCR beta chain was recorded in a study of radiotherapy plus CTLA-4 blockade in lung cancer. At the level of the study: Across the patients, objective responses occurred in approximately 20%, and disease control in roughly 33%.

Germline V gene data show CDR1 as SQVTM and CDR2 as ANQGSEA. Between the trimmed V and J ends, which lost 4 bases and 0 bases, there was a span of 26 bases. The CDR3 is 19 amino acids. Notes on the study in general: Expansion in blood of tumor-derived TCR clones was seen after radiotherapy plus ipilimumab.

The table came from immunoSEQ multiplex PCR; TCRdb's copy has only in-frame clones and leaves some out. The sample includes approximately 50,000 clones, 65% to 90% of them seen just once. Patients had chemo-refractory metastatic non-small-cell lung cancer and received focal radiation plus CTLA-4 blockade that used ipilimumab. In regard to this clone: Its specificity is not known.

The chain couples TRBV29-1 to TRBJ2-3; D is unclear. This material consisted of peripheral blood, taken from a patient treated with radiotherapy plus ipilimumab. The clonotype comes from a human donor with non-small cell lung cancer that progressed on radiotherapy plus ipilimumab. Some clones in this sample may be carry-over from other donors' samples. CDR3 in amino acids: CSVANPAIFVARSTDTQYF. DNA of the CDR3: TGCAGCGTTGCGAATCCCGCAATTTTCGTCGCCCGGAGCACAGATACGCAGTATTTT.